Each of the 15 T cell receptor beta chains below was sequenced from the same sample in a study of T-cell reconstitution after alpha-beta-depleted transplantation in children. Library preparation (for TCRbeta) was performed with unique molecular identifiers. One entry per CDR3 protein, called by TCRdb with MiXCR from the PCR reads. Of over 550,000 distinct CDR3 sequences listed, 10% are singletons. The source was PBMCs from the stem cell graft donor, collected from the stem cell graft. Receptors were obtained from a human donor who donated a stem cell graft to a child with acute myeloid leukemia.

The chain employs TRBV20-1 and TRBJ2-7; TRBD1 or TRBD2 may be the D gene (5 bases each). Trimming took off 1 base at V and 0 bases at J, with 10 bases between the two ends. This CDR3 has 14 amino acids. Germline V lookup: CDR1 DFQATT, CDR2 SNEGSKA (reference sequence). The CDR3 here is CSARVEGSSYEQYF. The CDR3 nucleotides are TGCAGTGCTAGAGTAGAGGGGAGCTCCTACGAGCAGTACTTC.

The chain recombines TRBV7-2 with TRBJ1-5; 7 bases fit TRBD1. V gave up 3 bases and J gave up 0 bases; unmatched junction bases: 11. Germline V gene data show CDR1 as SGHTA and CDR2 as FQGNSA. The CDR3 is 18 residues long. In nucleotides, the CDR3 is TGTGCCAGCAGCTTCGCAGGGGGAGGATACTTTAGCAATCAGCCCCAGCATTTT. It is translated as CASSFAGGGYFSNQPQHF.

The chain recombines TRBV6-1 with TRBJ1-1; D is ambiguous. Trimming left V 8 bases short and J 1 base short, with 14 bases between. The CDR3 is 14 amino acids. Germline values: CDR1 MNHNS, CDR2 SASEGT. The CDR3, as DNA: TGTGCCAGCTGGGGAACAGTAACGAACACTGAAGCTTTCTTT. Its translation is CASWGTVTNTEAFF.

The chain employs TRBV7-3 and TRBJ2-1, with 8 bases fitting TRBD2. The trim removed 4 bases at V and 4 bases at J, leaving 6 bases unmatched. Germline lookup yields CDR1 SGHTA and CDR2 FQGTGA. The CDR3 consists of 15 residues. CDR3 residues: CASSSNVAGYNEQFF. The CDR3 DNA reads TGTGCCAGCAGCTCCAATGTAGCGGGGTACAATGAGCAGTTCTTC. The entire variable domain, with the rest obtained from reference TRBV7-3 and TRBJ2-1, is as follows: GAGVSQTPSNKVTEKGKYVELRCDPISGHTALYWYRQSLGQGPEFLIYFQGTGAADDSGLPNDRFFAVRPEGSVSTLKIQRTERGDSAVYLCASSSNVAGYNEQFFGPGTRLTVL.

This clonotype occurred a few times. The chain carries TRBV20-1 and TRBJ1-4, with TRBD1 matching 7 bases. Germline V lookup: CDR1 DFQATT, CDR2 SNEGSKA (reference sequence). The CDR3 totals 16 residues. With 1 base clipped from V and 8 bases from J, the junction kept 13 bases outside the gene matches. CDR3 residues: CSARGYTGEETEKLFF. The DNA for the CDR3 is TGCAGTGCTAGAGGATACACAGGGGAAGAAACCGAAAAACTGTTTTTT.

This clonotype has at least ten counts. V gene TRBV20-1 combines with J gene TRBJ2-3; D possibly corresponds to TRBD2 (6 bases). The CDR3 covers 13 residues. V was cut by 5 bases and J by 2 bases, with 11 bases left in between. Germline assignment: CDR1 DFQATT and CDR2 SNEGSKA (reference sequence). CDR3 DNA sequence: TGCAGTGCTGGGGACTTAATCACAGATACGCAGTATTTT. Translating it yields CSAGDLITDTQYF.

The sample holds a few counts of this clonotype. The genes are TRBV4-3 and TRBJ2-4; D not resolved. Trimming cost V 1 base and J 1 base, with 8 bases left between them. Germline V gene lookup returns CDR1 LGHNA and CDR2 YSLEER. The CDR3 runs to 15 residues. In DNA form, the CDR3 reads TGCGCCAGCAGCCAAGTGGCGGCCGCCAAAAACATTCAGTACTTC. Translating it yields CASSQVAAAKNIQYF.

This clonotype was counted between two and nine times. This chain connects TRBV7-9 to TRBJ2-3, with 11 bases lining up with TRBD2. Germline trimming cut 5 bases from V and 1 base from J; bases unmatched to any gene: 5. The CDR3 contains 16 residues. CDR1 and CDR2 from the germline V gene are SEHNR and FQNEAQ (reference sequence). The CDR3 region is CASSIFSGRGTDTQYF. The CDR3 DNA reads TGTGCCAGCAGCATATTTAGCGGGAGGGGCACAGATACGCAGTATTTT.

In its sample, this clonotype was seen a few times. V and J are TRBV20-1 and TRBJ2-1, with 11 bases aligning to TRBD2. Trimming cost V 0 bases and J 8 bases; bases outside gene matches: 9. This CDR3 region has 16 residues. CDR1 DFQATT and CDR2 SNEGSKA come from the germline V gene (reference sequence). Here the CDR3 reads CSARDPTSGSRDEQFF. The CDR3 coding sequence is TGCAGTGCTAGAGATCCCACTAGCGGGAGTCGGGATGAGCAGTTCTTC.

This clonotype occurred a few times. The junction departs from the called germline gene at one end, perhaps through a read error. The V call is TRBV20-1, the J call TRBJ2-4, with 8 bases identical to TRBD2. Germline V CDR1 and CDR2: DFQATT, SNEGSKA (reference sequence). The CDR3 loop spans 13 amino acids. The CDR3 reads CSARDVRTSLGNF. The CDR3 nucleotides are TGCAGTGCTAGAGATGTTCGGACTAGCCTGGGGAACTTC.

This chain joins TRBV20-1 and TRBJ2-7; 7 positions agree with TRBD2. J lost 6 bases, V lost 5 bases, and 13 bases had no gene match. Germline loops: CDR1 DFQATT, CDR2 SNEGSKA (reference sequence). This CDR3 has 14 residues. The CDR3 DNA sequence: TGCAGTGCTTCCCGAACGGGGGGAGGAAGCGAGCAGTACTTC. The encoded protein is CSASRTGGGSEQYF.

This clonotype came up a few times. The V gene is TRBV7-2, the J gene TRBJ2-3; no reliable D call. The germline V gene has CDR1 SGHTA and CDR2 FQGNSA. CDR3 size: 14 residues. V was clipped by 3 bases and J by 1 base, with 8 bases between them. The CDR3 reads CASSFEGRTDTQYF. Here the CDR3 DNA reads TGTGCCAGCAGCTTTGAAGGGCGCACAGATACGCAGTATTTT.

This clonotype was counted many times. J is TRBJ1-1 and V is TRBV4-3; tentative D call: TRBD1 (5 bases). Germline V gene data show CDR1 as LGHNA and CDR2 as YSLEER. This CDR3 has 13 amino acids. The germline V and J ends were trimmed by 4 bases and 2 bases, with 8 bases remaining between them. The DNA for the CDR3 is TGCGCCAGCAGCCGGACACGTAACACTGAAGCTTTCTTT. Its translation is CASSRTRNTEAFF.

The chain is built from TRBV5-1 and TRBJ2-7; D remains unclear. V lost 1 base and J 0 bases, leaving 11 bases between the germline ends. Germline loops: CDR1 SGHRS, CDR2 YFSETQ. The CDR3 is made up of 15 amino acids. The CDR3: CASSLTSRNSYEQYF. DNA for the CDR3: TGCGCCAGCAGCTTGACCAGCCGGAACTCCTACGAGCAGTACTTC.

As to this clonotype: No conserved phenylalanine or tryptophan is present at the end of the CDR3, so a read error is the likely explanation. The CDR3 sequence: CSAKGNKNTEAFV. For the CDR3, the DNA is TGCAGTGCTAAGGGAAATAAGAACACTGAAGCTTTCGTT. V gene TRBV20-1 combines with J gene TRBJ1-1; no reliable D call. Germline V lookup: CDR1 DFQATT, CDR2 SNEGSKA (reference sequence). The CDR3 contains 13 residues. V shed 4 bases and J shed 1 base, with 10 bases lying between them.